A selection of T cell receptor beta chains follows, all from one sample in a study of cytomegalovirus exposure and HLA in healthy donors. Generated by immunoSEQ multiplex PCR, the TCRdb table keeps only in-frame clones and is missing some. The sample includes about 150,000 clones, 70% to 90% of them seen just once. Sequenced material: PBMCs. The receptor source for this set is a woman aged 18-29 years in good health and CMV-seronegative. The CDR3 runs from the conserved cysteine through the conserved F or W. A D gene is named only where the DNA matches it firmly. Size is stated for part of the rows, as once, few or many counts, or as a class when the clone is expanded.

D gene | J gene | V gene | clone size | CDR3 DNA | CDR3 protein
TRBD2 | TRBJ2-1 | TRBV9 | - | TGTGCCAGCAGGCCGGGAGGGCCTATAAGCTCCTACAATGAGCAGTTCTTC | CASRPGGPISSYNEQFF
TRBD1 | TRBJ2-7 | TRBV6-1 | - | TGTGCCAGCAGTAGACAGGGCCTCTACGAGCAGTACTTC | CASSRQGLYEQYF
TRBD1 | TRBJ2-7 | TRBV13 | once | TGTGCCAGCAGCTCAGGACAGGGGGCGGGACACGAGCAGTACTTC | CASSSGQGAGHEQYF
TRBD1 | TRBJ1-6 | TRBV5-1 | - | TGCGCCAGCAGCCCCGGACAGGGTGTTAATTCACCCCTCCACTTT | CASSPGQGVNSPLHF
- | TRBJ2-1 | TRBV5-1 | once | TGCGCCAGCTGCCTGGAGCCCACCTACAATGAGCAGTTCTTC | CASCLEPTYNEQFF
- | TRBJ1-4 | TRBV12-5 | once | TGTGCTAGTGGTCTCGGACAGTATAATGAAAAACTGTTTTTT | CASGLGQYNEKLFF
- | TRBJ1-5 | TRBV28 | - | TGTGCCAGCAGTCCCGAGAGAAGTCAGCCCCAGCATTTT | CASSPERSQPQHF
- | TRBJ1-2 | TRBV7-2 | - | TGTGCCAGCAGTCCCGGACAGCCTATATACACCTTC | CASSPGQPIYTF
- | TRBJ1-1 | TRBV28 | - | TGTGCCAGCACTTCGCGGGGTTTAATTAACACTGAAGCTTTCTTT | CASTSRGLINTEAFF
- | TRBJ2-1 | TRBV5-1 | - | TGCGCCAGCAGTCCTGGTAGCTCCTACAATGAGCAGTTCTTC | CASSPGSSYNEQFF
TRBD1 | TRBJ2-7 | TRBV5-1 | - | TGCGCCAGCAGCGAGGGACAGGGCAGCTCCTACGAGCAGTACTTC | CASSEGQGSSYEQYF
- | TRBJ1-1 | TRBV5-1 | few | TGCGCCAGCAGCTTGGTAGGTACAGGGAACACTGAAGCTTTCTTT | CASSLVGTGNTEAFF
- | TRBJ1-5 | TRBV6-1 | - | TGTGCCACATTACAGGGAATCGGCAATCAGCCCCAGCATTTT | CATLQGIGNQPQHF
TRBD1 | TRBJ2-7 | TRBV6-1 | - | TGTGCCACCGCCGGGACAGGGGTTTACGAGCAGTACTTC | CATAGTGVYEQYF
- | TRBJ2-7 | TRBV7-9 | - | TGTGCCAGCAGCTTCGTCTCAGGGCTCGAATACTCGTCGGACTACGAGCAGTACTTC | CASSFVSGLEYSSDYEQYF
TRBD2 | TRBJ2-3 | TRBV5-5 | - | TGTGCCAGCAACCGAGCGGGAGGGGCAGATACGCAGTATTTT | CASNRAGGADTQYF
- | TRBJ2-1 | TRBV6-5 | - | TGTGCCAGCACCTCGTCCGCAGTTAATGAGCAGTTCTTC | CASTSSAVNEQFF
TRBD1 | TRBJ1-6 | TRBV7-2 | - | TGTGCCAGCAGCTGGGACAGCCGATATTCACCCCTCCACTTT | CASSWDSRYSPLHF
- | TRBJ2-7 | TRBV7-2 | - | TGTGCCAGCAGCCGGGACAAAACCTACGAGCAGTACTTC | CASSRDKTYEQYF
TRBD1 | TRBJ1-6 | TRBV5-1 | - | TGCGCCAGCAGCTTGCCAGGGGGTTCCTATAATTCACCCCTCCACTTT | CASSLPGGSYNSPLHF
- | TRBJ1-1 | TRBV2 | - | TGTGCCAGCGCCTATACAGGGGAAGCTTTCTTT | CASAYTGEAFF
- | TRBJ2-5 | TRBV6-6 | few | TGTGCCAGCAGTAGCCCGGGACTTCAAGAGACCCAGTACTTC | CASSSPGLQETQYF
TRBD2 | TRBJ2-2 | TRBV10-3 | - | TGTGCCATCCTTCGTAGGACTAGCGGTAGGACCGGGGAGCTGTTTTTT | CAILRRTSGRTGELFF
TRBD1 | TRBJ1-5 | TRBV30 | - | TGTGCCTGGAGTATCGGGACAGTCGGGAATCAGCCCCAGCATTTT | CAWSIGTVGNQPQHF
- | TRBJ1-1 | TRBV25-1 | - | TGTGCCAGCAGTGAGTCGCGTGGCACTGAAGCTTTCTTT | CASSESRGTEAFF
TRBD2 | TRBJ2-3 | TRBV28 | - | TGTGCCAGCAGTTTACCTGGGGGAGCGGGGGCAGATACGCAGTATTTT | CASSLPGGAGADTQYF
- | TRBJ1-3 | TRBV4-1 | - | TGCGCCAGCAGCCAAGCCACGTCCAGGGGATATGGAAACACCATATATTTT | CASSQATSRGYGNTIYF
- | TRBJ2-1 | TRBV18 | once | TGTGCCAGCTCACCACCGCGGCTAGCGAGTAATGAGCAGTTCTTC | CASSPPRLASNEQFF
- | TRBJ1-4 | TRBV2 | - | TGTGCCAGCGGGGGGGGCACAACTAATGAAAAACTGTTTTTT | CASGGGTTNEKLFF
TRBD1 | TRBJ2-2 | TRBV5-4 | - | TGTGCCAGCAGCTTGGTAGGGACAGGGGTTCCCGGGGAGCTGTTTTTT | CASSLVGTGVPGELFF
TRBD1 | TRBJ2-5 | TRBV5-4 | - | TGTGCCAGCAGCAGGATGGGACAGGCGCAAGAGACCCAGTACTTC | CASSRMGQAQETQYF
TRBD1 | TRBJ2-7 | TRBV28 | few | TGTGCCAGCAGCCGAGCAGGGACAGGGACAGCCGAGCAGTACTTC | CASSRAGTGTAEQYF
- | TRBJ1-2 | TRBV28 | - | TGTGCCAGCAGCCCAAAAGGGGGTGCTCTTAAGGGCTACACCTTC | CASSPKGGALKGYTF
- | TRBJ1-2 | TRBV28 | once | TGTGCCAGCAGTCCCCTAGGGTTAGGGGACAATAACTATGGCTACACCTTC | CASSPLGLGDNNYGYTF
TRBD1 | TRBJ1-1 | TRBV5-4 | few | TGTGCCAGCAGCCCTCAGGTACGGACAGGGAGTTCCATGAACACTGAAGCTTTCTTT | CASSPQVRTGSSMNTEAFF
- | TRBJ1-5 | TRBV6-1 | - | TGTGCCAGCAGCTCGGGGGATCAGCCCCAGCATTTT | CASSSGDQPQHF
- | TRBJ2-7 | TRBV19 | - | TGTGCCAGTAGTAACGACGGGGGTTACGAGCAGTACTTC | CASSNDGGYEQYF
TRBD1 | TRBJ1-1 | TRBV2 | - | TGTGCCAGCAGGGGAGGGACAGGGGTTTCGCAGAACACTGAAGCTTTCTTT | CASRGGTGVSQNTEAFF
- | TRBJ1-6 | TRBV2 | - | TGTGCCAGAGAAGTGGCCTCCTATAATTCACCCCTCCACTTT | CAREVASYNSPLHF
- | TRBJ1-2 | TRBV7-8 | - | TGTGCCAGCAGCTTAGCCAGGGGCTATGAGTGGGGCGGCTATGGCTACACCTTC | CASSLARGYEWGGYGYTF
TRBD1 | TRBJ1-1 | TRBV30 | - | TGTGCCTGGAGTGGGGACAGGGGGGCTGAAGCTTTCTTT | CAWSGDRGAEAFF
- | TRBJ2-7 | TRBV27 | - | TGTGCCAGCAGTGCCACTCCCTACGAGCAGTACTTC | CASSATPYEQYF
TRBD2 | TRBJ2-5 | TRBV10-3 | - | TGTGCCATCAGTGAGTATCGACTGATAGCGGGAATCGGGGAGCAGTACTTC | CAISEYRLIAGIGEQYF
- | TRBJ1-3 | TRBV9 | - | TGTGCCAGCAGCGTAGAACCAGGTCTCTCTGGAAACACCATATATTTT | CASSVEPGLSGNTIYF
TRBD1 | TRBJ1-2 | TRBV6-5 | once | TGTGCCAGCAGGATGCCGGGACAGCCCTATTACACCTTC | CASRMPGQPYYTF
- | TRBJ2-1 | TRBV5-1 | - | TGCGCCAGCAGCTTGGGAGCAGACAGCTACAATGAGCAGTTCTTC | CASSLGADSYNEQFF
TRBD2 | TRBJ2-3 | TRBV7-8 | - | TGTGCCAGCAGACAGCACCGACTAGCGGCTAGCACAGATACGCAGTATTTT | CASRQHRLAASTDTQYF
TRBD1 | TRBJ1-2 | TRBV28 | - | TGTGCCAGCAGTCACCAGGGGGCAGGTGGCTACACCTTC | CASSHQGAGGYTF
- | TRBJ2-7 | TRBV2 | - | TGTGCCAGCAGCCCTCTCTACGAGCAGTACTTC | CASSPLYEQYF
- | TRBJ1-6 | TRBV27 | few | TGTGCCAGCTGCGACGGGGTTTCACCCCTCCACTTT | CASCDGVSPLHF
TRBD1 | TRBJ1-4 | TRBV14 | - | TGTGCCAGCAACAGGGGATCCGGTGAAAAACTGTTTTTT | CASNRGSGEKLFF
- | TRBJ2-1 | TRBV6-1 | - | TGTGCCAGCAGTGAAGGACACCCTTACCATGAGCAGTTCTTC | CASSEGHPYHEQFF